Below are 18 T cell receptor beta chains sequenced from a single sample in a study of T cell repertoires in cytomegalovirus infection. These TCRs' antigens remain unknown. TCRdb used MiXCR to reprocess the reads, holding one entry per CDR3 protein. The sample yields about 920,000 distinct CDR3 sequences, 30% to 40% seen once. This sample comprised cultured CD8+ T cells from PBMCs, obtained from culture after CMV antigen stimulation. The source is a human donor in good health (CMV status not recorded). Some clones in this sample may be carry-over from other donors' samples.

This clonotype occurred a few times. This sequence joins TRBV7-9 and TRBJ2-1; 11 nucleotides match TRBD1. The CDR3 length is 15 residues. The V gene end was trimmed by 5 bases and the J gene end by 6 bases; junction bases not matched to a gene: 6. CDR1 is SEHNR and CDR2 is FQNEAQ in the germline V gene (reference sequence). CDR3 coding DNA: TGTGCCAGCAGCGCTGGGACAGGGGGATTCAATGAGCAGTTCTTC. It is translated as CASSAGTGGFNEQFF. The entire variable domain, with the rest obtained from reference TRBV7-9 and TRBJ2-1, is as follows: DTGVSQNPRHKITKRGQNVTFRCDPISEHNRLYWYRQTLGQGPEFLTYFQNEAQLEKSRLLSDRFSAERPKGSFSTLEIQRTEQGDSAMYLCASSAGTGGFNEQFFGPGTRLTVL.

This clonotype appeared a single time. This chain joins TRBV20-1 and TRBJ1-2; 7 positions match TRBD1. Germline CDR1 reads DFQATT; CDR2 reads SNEGSKA (reference sequence). CDR3 length: 14 residues. J gave up 0 bases and V 3 bases, and 4 bases lay outside the gene matches. CDR3 bases: TGCAGTGCTAGTCCGGGACAGACTAACTATGGCTACACCTTC. Translating it yields CSASPGQTNYGYTF.

The V gene is TRBV7-6, the J gene TRBJ2-1; the match to TRBD2 covers 7 bases. V shed 5 bases and J 3 bases; nucleotides not matched to a gene: 16. Germline CDR1 is SGHVS and CDR2 is FNYEAQ. CDR3 size: 18 residues. CDR3 in DNA: TGTGCCAGCAGCCGATTAACGAGCGGGGCGGCCTACTACAATGAGCAGTTCTTC. This encodes CASSRLTSGAAYYNEQFF.

The table lists this clonotype with many counts. The V and J genes are TRBV7-8 and TRBJ2-2; D is uncertain. Germline lookup yields CDR1 SGHVS and CDR2 FQNEAQ. The germline V and J ends were trimmed by 0 bases and 8 bases, with 7 bases remaining between them. CDR3 length equals 13 residues. CDR3 DNA sequence: TGTGCCAGCAGCTTAGCGTTGGGTGGGGAGCTGTTTTTT. Translation: CASSLALGGELFF.

This clonotype was seen at least ten times. The chain couples TRBV7-2 to TRBJ2-1; TRBD1 matches at 9 bases. The germline V gene has CDR1 SGHTA and CDR2 FQGNSA. Trimming cost V 5 bases and J 8 bases; bases outside gene matches: 10. CDR3 size: 15 residues. CDR3 nucleotide sequence: TGTGCCAGCAGCCCGCGGGGACAGGGAGGGGATGAGCAGTTCTTC. Residues: CASSPRGQGGDEQFF.

The J gene is TRBJ2-1, the V gene TRBV29-1; the match to TRBD2 covers 11 bases. CDR3 length: 13 amino acids. V dropped 6 bases and J dropped 8; count of bases not matched to a gene: 6. Germline V gene lookup returns CDR1 SQVTM and CDR2 ANQGSEA. CDR3 bases: TGCAGCGTCCGACTAGCGGGGTCCCATGAGCAGTTCTTC. As protein: CSVRLAGSHEQFF.

The rearrangement uses TRBV27 and TRBJ2-3, with D uncertain. The CDR3 is made up of 16 amino acids. Germline loops: CDR1 MNHEY, CDR2 SMNVEV (reference sequence). V lost 4 bases, J lost 2 bases, and 16 bases lay in between. CDR3 protein: CASSSILSPDTDTQYF. CDR3 nucleotides: TGTGCCAGCAGTTCTATTCTGAGCCCTGACACAGATACGCAGTATTTT.

The table lists this clonotype with many counts. The chain carries TRBV27 and TRBJ2-7; D not resolved. V was clipped by 6 bases and J by 4 bases, with 10 bases between them. This CDR3 contains 12 residues. Germline V gives CDR1 MNHEY, CDR2 SMNVEV (reference sequence). CDR3 sequence reads: CASSLSSYEQYV. The CDR3 nucleotides are TGTGCCAGCAGCTTAAGTTCGTACGAGCAGTACGTC.

This clonotype showed up many times. The chain combines TRBV27 with TRBJ2-1; 10 positions agree with TRBD1. The CDR3 consists of 14 residues. Germline-derived CDR1 and CDR2 are MNHEY and SMNVEV (reference sequence). V was pared by 5 bases and J by 6 bases, with 4 bases of the junction left unmatched. The CDR3 nucleotides are TGTGCCAGCAGTAATGGACAGGGGGTCAATGAGCAGTTCTTC. The encoded protein is CASSNGQGVNEQFF.

The chain couples TRBV6-5 to TRBJ2-1; possibly TRBD1 for D (5 bases). Germline assignment: CDR1 MNHEY and CDR2 SVGAGI. V was shortened by 6 bases and J by 2 bases, with 14 bases between the two germline ends. This CDR3 has 15 amino acids. Here the CDR3 reads CASSPSTGTYNEQFF. CDR3 DNA sequence: TGTGCCAGCAGCCCAAGCACAGGCACCTACAATGAGCAGTTCTTC.

This clonotype appeared a few times. The CDR3 nucleotides read TGTGCCAGCAGCTTGGTAGGAGGGGATCTCCCCTACGAGCAGTACTTC. This gives the protein CASSLVGGDLPYEQYF. V and J are TRBV5-6 and TRBJ2-7; tentative D call: TRBD2 (6 bases). Deletions cut 0 bases from V and 2 bases from J, with 15 bases between. CDR3 length equals 16 residues. Per the germline V gene, CDR1 is SGHDT and CDR2 is YYEEEE.

The chain employs TRBV4-3 and TRBJ2-3; possibly TRBD2 for D (6 bases). The CDR3 runs 18 residues. Germline lookup yields CDR1 LGHNA and CDR2 YSLEER. Trimming removed 2 bases from V and 2 bases from J, with 20 bases in between. In DNA form, the CDR3 reads TGCGCCAGCAGCCAAAGAGCGGGTCCATCGATTTTCACAGATACGCAGTATTTT. It encodes CASSQRAGPSIFTDTQYF.

This clonotype showed up just a few times. The V call is TRBV7-9, the J call TRBJ2-4, with D unresolved. The CDR3 sequence is 14 residues long. Germline CDR1 is SEHNR and CDR2 is FQNEAQ (reference sequence). V was clipped by 4 bases and J by 0 bases, with 7 bases between them. The CDR3 sequence: CASSSAIAKNIQYF. In nucleotides, the CDR3 is TGTGCCAGCAGCTCAGCTATAGCCAAAAACATTCAGTACTTC.

The chain links TRBV6-2 or TRBV6-3 to TRBJ2-5, with a possible D match to TRBD2 (6 bases). V dropped 7 bases and J dropped 2 bases, with 14 bases sitting between them. There are 14 residues in the CDR3. Germline V gene data show CDR1 as MNHEY and CDR2 as SVGEGT. CDR3 region: CASNLGTVQETQYF. The CDR3 DNA reads as TGTGCCAGCAACCTAGGGACTGTTCAAGAGACCCAGTACTTC.

CDR3 sequence: CASRDRRGSYNEQFF. CDR3 nucleotide sequence: TGTGCCAGCAGGGACCGACGGGGGTCCTACAATGAGCAGTTCTTC. This chain links TRBV14 with TRBJ2-1; D might be TRBD2 (6 bases). Germline V gives CDR1 SGHDN, CDR2 FVKESK. Trimming shortened V by 6 bases and J by 1 base, and 13 bases separated the two germline ends. The CDR3 totals 15 residues. Based on the CDR3 plus reference TRBV14 and TRBJ2-1, the full variable domain is EAGVTQFPSHSVIEKGQTVTLRCDPISGHDNLYWYRRVMGKEIKFLLHFVKESKQDESGMPNNRFLAERTGGTYSTLKVQPAELEDSGVYFCASRDRRGSYNEQFFGPGTRLTVL.

The J gene is TRBJ2-5, the V gene TRBV7-9, with D uncertain. Germline CDR1 is SEHNR and CDR2 is FQNEAQ (reference sequence). The CDR3 sequence is 14 residues long. V gave up 5 bases and J gave up 4 bases, with 14 bases separating them. The CDR3 sequence is CASSNSSWRETQYF. DNA of the CDR3: TGTGCCAGCAGCAATAGCTCGTGGCGAGAGACCCAGTACTTC.

V gene TRBV7-9 combines with J gene TRBJ1-1, with 7 bases aligning to TRBD1. The CDR3 runs to 17 residues. CDR1 is SEHNR and CDR2 is FQNEAQ in the germline V gene (reference sequence). V was pared by 2 bases and J by 1 base, with 10 bases of the junction left unmatched. The CDR3 DNA sequence: TGTGCCAGCAGCTTAATTGGTCGGGGGACAGAGAACACTGAAGCTTTCTTT. Its protein is CASSLIGRGTENTEAFF. The whole variable domain, filled in from reference TRBV7-9 and TRBJ1-1, reads DTGVSQNPRHKITKRGQNVTFRCDPISEHNRLYWYRQTLGQGPEFLTYFQNEAQLEKSRLLSDRFSAERPKGSFSTLEIQRTEQGDSAMYLCASSLIGRGTENTEAFFGQGTRLTVV.

The V and J genes are TRBV5-6 and TRBJ1-1; D not certain. Germline-derived CDR1 and CDR2 are SGHDT and YYEEEE. Between the trimmed V and J ends, which lost 4 bases and 3 bases, there was a span of 13 bases. CDR3 length: 14 residues. DNA for the CDR3: TGTGCCAGCAGCACCGGGCCCAGCTACACTGAAGCTTTCTTT. The encoded protein is CASSTGPSYTEAFF.